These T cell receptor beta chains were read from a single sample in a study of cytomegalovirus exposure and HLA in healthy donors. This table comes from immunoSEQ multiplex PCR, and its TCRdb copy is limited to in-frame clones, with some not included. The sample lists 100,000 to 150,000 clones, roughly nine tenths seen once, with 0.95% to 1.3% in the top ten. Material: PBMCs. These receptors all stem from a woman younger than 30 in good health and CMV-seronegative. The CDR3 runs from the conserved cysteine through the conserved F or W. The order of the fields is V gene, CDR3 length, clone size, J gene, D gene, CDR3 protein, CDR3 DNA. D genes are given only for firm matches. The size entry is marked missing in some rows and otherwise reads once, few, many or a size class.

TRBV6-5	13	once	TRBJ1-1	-	CASGVPGNTEAFF	TGTGCCAGCGGTGTACCAGGCAACACTGAAGCTTTCTTT
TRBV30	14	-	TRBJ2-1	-	CASTSRETYNEQFF	TGTGCCTCCACTAGCAGGGAAACCTACAATGAGCAGTTCTTC
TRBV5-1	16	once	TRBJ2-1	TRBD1	CASSLGQGYSYNEQFF	TGCGCCAGCAGCTTGGGACAGGGATATTCCTACAATGAGCAGTTCTTC
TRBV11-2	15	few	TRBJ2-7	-	CASSPIEALPYEQYF	TGTGCCAGCAGCCCCATCGAGGCATTACCCTACGAGCAGTACTTC
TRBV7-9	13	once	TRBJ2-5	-	CASSFRGQETQYF	TGTGCCAGCAGCTTCCGGGGCCAAGAGACCCAGTACTTC
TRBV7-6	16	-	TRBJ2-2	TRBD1	CASSLGQGVNTGELFF	TGTGCCAGCAGCTTAGGTCAGGGGGTAAACACCGGGGAGCTGTTTTTT
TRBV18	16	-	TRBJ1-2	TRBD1	CASSPSTGTDHYGYTF	TGTGCCAGCTCACCTTCAACCGGGACAGATCACTATGGCTACACCTTC
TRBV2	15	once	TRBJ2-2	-	CASNFDIPPGGELFF	TGTGCCAGCAACTTCGACATTCCCCCCGGCGGGGAGCTGTTTTTT
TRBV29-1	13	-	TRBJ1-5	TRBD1	CSCRLTGDQPQHF	TGCAGCTGTAGGTTAACAGGGGATCAGCCCCAGCATTTT
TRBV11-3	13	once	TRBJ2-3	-	CASSFGSTDTQYF	TGTGCCAGCAGCTTTGGTAGTACAGATACGCAGTATTTT
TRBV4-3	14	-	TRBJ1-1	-	CASSQDGEYTEAFF	TGCGCCAGCAGCCAAGACGGGGAGTACACTGAAGCTTTCTTT